These T cell receptor beta chains were read from a single sample in a study of CD4+ T cells in melanoma. Generated by immunoSEQ multiplex PCR, the TCRdb table keeps only in-frame clones and is missing some. The sample contains over 5,500 clones, 45% to 55% of which appear only once. Material for sequencing was cells from a culture (not recorded whether cultured in vitro). The receptors come from a human donor with melanoma. The CDR3 runs from the conserved cysteine through the conserved F or W. Fields, in order: clone size, V gene, J gene, CDR3 length, CDR3 protein. Only some rows state a clone size, as once, few, many or a class for expanded clones.

size: .
V: TRBV29-1
J: TRBJ2-3
length: 13
CDR3: CSAGLRGGDTQYF

size: .
V: TRBV19
J: TRBJ2-7
length: 15
CDR3: CASSDGTGNTYEQYF

size: once
V: TRBV7-3
J: TRBJ1-2
length: 12
CDR3: CASSFPVNGYTF

size: .
V: TRBV4-1
J: TRBJ2-1
length: 17
CDR3: CASSQGPLGGAYNEQFF

size: .
V: TRBV15
J: TRBJ1-4
length: 17
CDR3: CATSRDYSRGTGEKLFF

size: few
V: TRBV2
J: TRBJ1-1
length: 14
CDR3: CASRREEMTVEAFF

size: .
V: TRBV6-6
J: TRBJ1-2
length: 15
CDR3: CASTIKGVGDYGYTF

size: .
V: TRBV5-1
J: TRBJ2-7
length: 13
CDR3: CASSTGQSYEQYF

size: few
V: TRBV10-3
J: TRBJ1-5
length: 12
CDR3: CAIRRSNQPQHF

size: .
V: TRBV6-1
J: TRBJ2-2
length: 18
CDR3: CASSARRAGGTVTGELFF

size: .
V: TRBV25-1
J: TRBJ2-7
length: 15
CDR3: CASSDSTSQGNKQYF

size: .
V: TRBV7-6
J: TRBJ1-4
length: 15
CDR3: CASSLNRVSGEKLFF

size: few
V: TRBV6-1
J: TRBJ1-2
length: 13
CDR3: CASRFPGGNGYTF

size: .
V: TRBV29-1
J: TRBJ1-1
length: 13
CDR3: CSAKTGVHTEAFF